This T cell receptor (beta chain) was found in a study of blood T cell repertoires in COVID-19 (dated by TCRdb to between 2020 and 2021). Turning to the overall study: Samples from collaborators originated in the United States, Italy and Spain and spanned both the acute and convalescent phases of COVID-19. Nearly every sample came with metadata listing a de-identified subject ID, COVID-19 status, age in years and sex. The repertoires were released in a freely available public database meant as a resource for research on the immune response to SARS-CoV-2. Samples came from the ongoing ImmuneRACE study (first 160 participants) plus 1,254 subjects from 6 global collaborators. The dataset comprised deeply sampled blood TCRbeta repertoires from subjects exposed to, actively infected with, or recovered from COVID-19. Where available, HLA class I and class II types were obtained from metadata supplied by the sample provider rather than from assay-based typing. The prospective study material was composed of cDNA or gDNA derived from T cells, B-cell-depleted T cells, or PBMCs. Results the study describes overall, beyond this receptor: How much clinical and demographic metadata was included differed by source and by participant, and the metadata was provided uncurated.

For this clone: Its cognate antigen has yet to be identified. Base qualities are not provided; no much larger clone lies one nucleotide away.

V and J lose 0 bases and 1 base, and a span of 7 bases separates them. The CDR3 runs 15 residues from the cysteine to the phenylalanine. Left in the record is the CDR3 DNA by itself, 45 bases read in frame from the first base. The CDR1 and CDR2 encoded by the germline V gene (reference sequence) are LNHNV and YYDKDF. TCRbeta CDR3 regions were amplified from genomic DNA by means of the immunoSEQ Assay, a bias-controlled multiplex PCR. On the authors' methods: The number of nucleated cells in each sample was estimated from the amplification of reference gene primers within the assay. To quantify the absolute abundance of each unique TCRbeta CDR3 rearrangement, sequence reads were collapsed and filtered. For each sample, productive Simpson clonality was calculated as the square root of Simpson's diversity index across productive rearrangements. The clones in this table, taken by TCRdb from immuneACCESS, are in-frame only. Not every clone is retained; where verified, under half of the shortfall comes from an unresolved V gene, and the cause of the rest is unknown. That table supplies the V and J calls and clone size; D and trimming were determined from the DNA. The sample table shows more than 140,000 clones, and roughly 88% are seen once. The top ten hold roughly 7.2% of the sample.

Whole blood was collected in K2EDTA tubes by collaborating institutions according to the institutions' own protocols. For TCRbeta analysis, collaborators shipped samples as frozen whole blood, isolated PBMCs, or DNA extracted from either of those sample types. The clonotype originates from a woman between 50 and 59 years old in a cohort sampled during active or convalescent COVID-19. Sequenced: peripheral blood. The chain employs TRBV15 and TRBJ1-5; the D gene assignment is ambiguous. For the CDR3, the sequence is CATSRETQSNQPQHF. The sequenced DNA is TGTGCCACCAGCAGAGAAACGCAGAGCAATCAGCCCCAGCATTTT.